These 20 T cell receptor beta chains were all obtained from the same sample, sequenced in a study of patients and donors after allogeneic stem cell transplantation. TCRdb called the RT-PCR reads again in MiXCR, with one record for every CDR3 protein. The sample shows around 150,000 distinct CDR3 sequences, roughly two fifths of them seen only once. The sample was blood, either unsorted or a sorted T cell fraction (not recorded which). The receptors here all came from a human donor who was either an allogeneic HSCT recipient or a stem cell or donor lymphocyte infusion donor (not recorded which). It is not recorded whose cells these are; they may come from a transplant donor.

V is TRBV11-2 and J is TRBJ2-3; D is possibly TRBD2 (5 bases). Germline-derived CDR1 and CDR2 are SGHAT and FQNNGV. Trimming removed 6 bases at V and 6 bases at J, with 22 bases between. The CDR3 consists of 16 residues. The DNA for the CDR3 is TGTGCCAGCAGGGAAGCGTGGAGGTCTAGTAGGGATACGCAGTATTTT. Translation: CASREAWRSSRDTQYF.

This clonotype has more than one count but fewer than ten. The chain recombines TRBV10-3 with TRBJ1-2; TRBD1 is a possible D gene (5 bases). The CDR3 has 11 residues. V was pared by 6 bases and J by 8 bases, with 10 bases between. Germline CDR1 reads ENHRY; CDR2 reads SYGVKD. The CDR3 loop is CAISGGDGYTF. CDR3 sequence (DNA): TGTGCCATCAGCGGGGGGGACGGCTACACCTTC.

The gene calls are TRBV6-5 and TRBJ1-5; tentative D call: TRBD1 (5 bases). The germline V gene encodes CDR1 MNHEY and CDR2 SVGAGI. The CDR3 covers 14 residues. The V end lost 5 bases, the J end lost 5 bases, and 13 bases lay between the germline ends. CDR3 amino acids: CASSPRQQYQPQHF. The CDR3 bases are TGTGCCAGCAGTCCCCGACAGCAGTATCAGCCCCAGCATTTT.

The chain carries TRBV13 and TRBJ2-3, with D unclear. CDR1 PRHDT and CDR2 FYEKMQ come from the germline V gene (reference sequence). V lost 2 bases and J lost 4, with 10 bases in between. This CDR3 is 14 amino acids long. The CDR3 loop is CASSLRWHPDTQYF. DNA of the CDR3: TGTGCCAGCAGCTTAAGGTGGCACCCAGATACGCAGTATTTT.

The rearrangement uses TRBV12-3 or TRBV12-4 and TRBJ1-2; the match to TRBD1 covers 9 bases. The CDR3 has 13 residues. The trim removed 5 bases at V and 7 bases at J, leaving 5 bases unmatched. CDR3 amino acids: CASSLGQGFGYTF. DNA of the CDR3: TGTGCCAGCAGTCTCGGACAGGGGTTTGGCTACACCTTC.

A few counts support this clonotype. The rearrangement joins TRBV12-3 or TRBV12-4 to TRBJ1-5, with a weak D call TRBD1 (5 bases). Trimming removed 7 bases at V and 5 bases at J, with 21 bases between. CDR3 size: 16 residues. The CDR3 sequence: CASTHSGADVDQPQHF. Here the CDR3 DNA reads TGTGCCAGCACCCATTCCGGGGCAGACGTCGATCAGCCCCAGCATTTT.

This clonotype was found a few times. V gene TRBV5-1 combines with J gene TRBJ1-5, with D tentatively TRBD1 (6 bases). Germline CDR1 is SGHRS and CDR2 is YFSETQ. The ends were cut back, 4 bases at V and 6 bases at J, with 23 bases in the middle. This CDR3 has 17 amino acids. DNA for the CDR3: TGCGCCAGCAGCCTTGGGCCCACAGGGCCCAGGAGTCAGCCCCAGCATTTT. Translated: CASSLGPTGPRSQPQHF.

There are a few counts of this clonotype. This chain uses TRBV12-3 or TRBV12-4 with TRBJ1-1, with unresolved D. The V end was cut by 5 bases, the J end by 4 bases, with 8 bases between. This CDR3 region has 12 residues. The CDR3 sequence: CASSPPGTEAFF. The CDR3 DNA follows: TGTGCCAGCAGTCCTCCCGGCACTGAAGCTTTCTTT.

V usage is TRBV5-1 and J usage is TRBJ1-4, with no clear D. Germline CDR1 reads SGHRS; CDR2 reads YFSETQ. V was clipped by 2 bases and J by 5 bases, with 10 bases between them. This CDR3 has 14 amino acids. CDR3 DNA sequence: TGCGCCAGCAGCTTTACGGGGATGAATGAAAAACTGTTTTTT. Protein sequence: CASSFTGMNEKLFF.

CDR3 DNA sequence: TGTGCCAGCAGCGCAGGGAAACCTTCGCCCCTCCACTTT. This codes for CASSAGKPSPLHF. This chain uses TRBV7-3 with TRBJ1-6, with a possible D match to TRBD1 (5 bases). CDR3 length: 13 residues. V lost 5 bases to trimming and J lost 13 bases, with 15 bases between them. Germline V gene data show CDR1 as SGHTA and CDR2 as FQGTGA.

The genes are TRBV4-2 and TRBJ1-1; 7 bases map to TRBD1. The CDR3 runs to 14 residues. CDR1 and CDR2 from the germline V gene are LGHNA and YNFKEQ. V trimming: 0 bases; J trimming: 7 bases; junction bases outside the gene matches: 5. The CDR3 coding sequence is TGTGCCAGCAGCCAAGAAGGGGGCAGTAATGAAGCTTTCTTT. Amino acid sequence: CASSQEGGSNEAFF.

This chain joins TRBV5-5 and TRBJ1-5, with 7 nucleotides matching TRBD1. J gave up 0 bases and V 4 bases, and 7 bases lay outside the gene matches. Germline V gene data show CDR1 as SGHKS and CDR2 as YYEKEE (reference sequence). The CDR3 spans 16 residues. CDR3: CASSASGTDSNQPQHF. In DNA form, the CDR3 reads TGTGCCAGCAGCGCATCCGGGACAGATAGCAATCAGCCCCAGCATTTT.

This clonotype was observed many times. The J gene is TRBJ1-6, the V gene TRBV4-3; D call uncertain. Germline V lookup: CDR1 LGHNA, CDR2 YSLEER. The CDR3 is made up of 15 amino acids. V was pared by 1 base and J by 13 bases, with 17 bases between. Written as DNA, the CDR3 is TGCGCCAGCAGCCAAGGGAGGCCCCCGTCAAAGCCCCTCCACTTT. This encodes CASSQGRPPSKPLHF.

The rearrangement uses TRBV28 and TRBJ1-5, with D uncertain. CDR3 size: 14 residues. Trimming took off 8 bases at V and 6 bases at J, with 17 bases between the two ends. Germline CDR1 is MDHEN and CDR2 is SYDVKM. CDR3 sequence (DNA): TGTGCCAGCGGGTCAGGAATTGAGGGTCAGCCCCAGCATTTT. Residues: CASGSGIEGQPQHF.

This clonotype has ten or more counts. The chain combines TRBV27 with TRBJ1-6; D is undetermined. CDR1 MNHEY and CDR2 SMNVEV come from the germline V gene (reference sequence). Deletions cut 4 bases from V and 10 bases from J, with 14 bases between. The length of the CDR3 is 14 residues. CDR3 in amino acids: CASSSPGTDSPLHF. CDR3 nucleotide sequence: TGTGCCAGCAGTTCCCCCGGAACGGACTCACCCCTCCACTTT.

This chain uses TRBV28 with TRBJ2-7; the D gene is possibly TRBD2 (6 bases). Deletions cut 8 bases from V and 7 bases from J, with 18 bases between. The germline CDR1 and CDR2 sequences are MDHEN and SYDVKM. The CDR3 is 13 amino acids. CDR3 bases: TGTGCCAGCGGGACTGGGGTTTTGTGGGAGCAGTACGTC. The encoded protein is CASGTGVLWEQYV.

The chain carries TRBV11-3 and TRBJ2-3, with D possibly TRBD2 on 7 matching bases. V was pared by 5 bases and J by 4 bases, with 16 bases between. This CDR3 has 15 amino acids. CDR1 and CDR2 (germline): SGHNT, YENEEA. CDR3 bases: TGTGCCAGCAGCCCCCACGCGGGGGCCGCAGATACGCAGTATTTT. It yields the protein CASSPHAGAADTQYF.

This clonotype showed up just a few times. The chain carries TRBV7-9 and TRBJ1-2; 7 bases align to TRBD1. CDR3 length: 11 residues. The J segment lost 3 bases and the V segment lost 11 bases, leaving 3 bases of the junction unmatched. Germline assignment: CDR1 SEHNR and CDR2 FQNEAQ (reference sequence). The CDR3 coding sequence is TGTGCCGCGGGACAGCACTATGGCTACACCTTC. Its translation is CAAGQHYGYTF.

This rearrangement joins TRBV12-3 or TRBV12-4 to TRBJ1-1; TRBD1 matches 8 bases. With 5 bases clipped from V and 1 base from J, the junction kept 9 bases outside the gene matches. The CDR3 sequence is 16 residues long. As DNA, the CDR3 is TGTGCCAGCAGTACCCCGACAGGGGAGGGGAACACTGAAGCTTTCTTT. Protein sequence: CASSTPTGEGNTEAFF.

This clonotype was detected only a few times. The chain combines TRBV7-6 with TRBJ1-1; maybe TRBD1 (6 bases). This CDR3 has 17 residues. In germline, CDR1 is SGHVS, CDR2 FNYEAQ. Trimming took 1 base from V and 1 from J, leaving 16 bases between them. The CDR3 coding sequence is TGTGCCAGCAGCTTAGGAGAGGGGGGTACAACGAACACTGAAGCTTTCTTT. Translating gives CASSLGEGGTTNTEAFF.